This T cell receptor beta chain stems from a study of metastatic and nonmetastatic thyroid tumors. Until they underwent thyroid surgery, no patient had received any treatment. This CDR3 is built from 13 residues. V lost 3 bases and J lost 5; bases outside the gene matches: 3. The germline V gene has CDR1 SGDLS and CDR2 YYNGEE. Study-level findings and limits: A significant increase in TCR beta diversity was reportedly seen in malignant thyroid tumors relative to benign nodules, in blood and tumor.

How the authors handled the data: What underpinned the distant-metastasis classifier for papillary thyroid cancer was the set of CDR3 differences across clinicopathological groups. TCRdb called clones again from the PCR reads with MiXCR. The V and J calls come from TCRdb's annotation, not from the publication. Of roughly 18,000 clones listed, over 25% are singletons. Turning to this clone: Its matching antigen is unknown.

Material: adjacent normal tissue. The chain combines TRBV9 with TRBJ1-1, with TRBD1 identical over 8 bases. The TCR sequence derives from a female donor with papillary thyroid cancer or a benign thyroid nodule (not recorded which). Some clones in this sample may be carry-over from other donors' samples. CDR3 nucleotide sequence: TGTGCCAGCAGCGGGACAGGGAGGACTGAAGCTTTCTTT. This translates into CASSGTGRTEAFF.